The entry that follows covers one T cell receptor (beta chain) sequence. Here immunoSEQ multiplex PCR was the method, and the copy in TCRdb shows in-frame clones only, minus some. Of some 73,000 clones in the sample, approximately 85% are singletons; the top ten hold around 32%. This sample stems from a study of blood T cell repertoires in COVID-19. The CDR3 is 12 residues long. Trimming pared 5 bases from V and 4 bases from J, leaving 8 bases between. Germline lookup yields CDR1 SEHNR and CDR2 FQNEAQ (reference sequence). This sequence joins TRBV7-9 and TRBJ1-1; D remains unclear. What was sequenced was peripheral blood. The sequence derives from an elderly woman with active or convalescent COVID-19. The CDR3 DNA sequence: TGTGCCAGCAGCCCTGCGGGCACTGAAGCTTTCTTT. Translation: CASSPAGTEAFF.